This section outlines one T cell receptor (beta chain) sequence together with its context. Its antigen is unknown. This sample stems from a study of T cell responses to AZD1222 COVID-19 vaccine. Generated by immunoSEQ multiplex PCR, the TCRdb table keeps only in-frame clones and is missing some. Among approximately 200,000 clones listed, 91% were seen once. Second doses at about 4 or about 12 weeks were pooled. Whole-study findings and limits: Reportedly, close to half of spike-specific TCRs are directed against unmutated variant regions.

J lost 7 bases, V lost 4 bases, and 14 bases had no gene match. The germline V gene encodes CDR1 LGHNA and CDR2 YSLEER. The CDR3 runs to 17 residues. The chain is built from TRBV4-3 and TRBJ2-2; 8 bases align to TRBD2. This sample comprised peripheral blood, obtained 28 days after the second AZD1222 dose. This clonotype was sampled from an adult who received the AZD1222 COVID-19 vaccine. The CDR3 region is CASSPSLGGGRRGELFF. The CDR3 DNA reads TGCGCCAGCAGCCCGTCTCTGGGTGGCGGGAGGCGCGGGGAGCTGTTTTTT.